The clone carrying this T cell receptor (beta chain) was counted a few times. This specimen comes from a study of T cells in Graves' hyperthyroidism and ophthalmopathy. Study context: Peripheral blood specimens were obtained at initial diagnosis, prior to any treatment.

Authors of the study amplified TCR beta CDR3 regions from RNA transcripts. Primed by the HTBI set, a first-round RT-PCR was run on the TCR CDR3. TCRdb redid the calling of the multiplex PCR reads with MiXCR, one entry per CDR3 protein. Of fewer than 700,000 distinct CDR3 sequences listed, roughly 15% were seen once; the top ten hold roughly 18%. The sample consisted of blood. The origin of this receptor is a woman aged 18-29 years with Graves' ophthalmopathy.

The CDR3: CASRLDRGEQFF. DNA of the CDR3: TGTGCCAGCAGACTGGACCGGGGTGAGCAGTTCTTC. The rearrangement joins TRBV7-2 to TRBJ2-1; perhaps TRBD2 as D (5 bases). Trimming left V 6 bases short and J 9 bases short, with 12 bases between. Germline CDR1 is SGHTA and CDR2 is FQGNSA. This CDR3 has 12 residues.